The sequence of this TCR beta chain was determined in a study of T cells in Graves' hyperthyroidism and ophthalmopathy. This CDR3 spans 14 amino acids. The V end lost 6 bases, the J end lost 4 bases, and 15 bases lay between the germline ends. TCR beta CDR3 region amplification was performed from RNA transcripts. The TCR CDR3 was amplified in a first-round RT-PCR using the HTBI primer set. TCRdb re-called the multiplex PCR reads with MiXCR, one entry per CDR3 protein. The sample holds around 800,000 distinct CDR3 sequences, 38% seen once. The genes are TRBV12-3 or TRBV12-4 and TRBJ1-1; a possible D gene is TRBD1 (5 bases). The specimen was blood. The receptor's source is a man aged 18 to 30 with Graves' hyperthyroidism. CDR3 sequence reads: CASRPGTPGTEAFF. CDR3 sequence (DNA): TGTGCCAGCAGGCCCGGGACCCCGGGCACTGAAGCTTTCTTT.